The next 15 T cell receptor beta chains were all read from a single sample in a study of T cells in Graves' hyperthyroidism and ophthalmopathy. Template material for amplifying TCR beta CDR3 regions consisted of RNA transcripts. RT-PCR in the first round (using the HTBI primer set) targeted the TCR CDR3. A single record per CDR3 protein comes from TCRdb applying MiXCR to the multiplex PCR reads. The repertoire has 620,000 or so distinct CDR3 sequences, roughly 15% of them found once; the top ten carry around 13%. Sequencing was performed on blood. Receptors were obtained from a woman aged 45-65 years with Graves' ophthalmopathy.

The table lists this clonotype with many counts. The chain couples TRBV5-1 to TRBJ2-7; 7 nucleotides agree with TRBD2. Germline V lookup: CDR1 SGHRS, CDR2 YFSETQ. V was clipped by 5 bases and J by 5 bases; unmatched bases: 10. CDR3 length equals 14 residues. The DNA of the CDR3 is TGCGCCAGCAGTAAAGACCGGGACTACGACGAGCAGTACTTC. Its protein product is CASSKDRDYDEQYF.

This clonotype was seen many times. J is TRBJ2-7 and V is TRBV28; a weak D match, TRBD2 (5 bases). V was trimmed by 6 bases and J by 6 bases, leaving 12 bases between them. Germline CDR1 and CDR2: MDHEN and SYDVKM. The CDR3 contains 12 residues. CDR3 region: CASSPPRGEQYF. The CDR3 region has the DNA TGTGCCAGCAGCCCACCCCGGGGCGAGCAGTACTTC. Full variable domain (outside the CDR3, taken from reference TRBV28 and TRBJ2-7): DVKVTQSSRYLVKRTGEKVFLECVQDMDHENMFWYRQDPGLGLRLIYFSYDVKMKEKGDIPEGYSVSREKKERFSLILESASTNQTSMYLCASSPPRGEQYFGPGTRLTVT.

This clonotype was detected many times. This rearrangement joins TRBV28 to TRBJ1-6; no definite D call. The V and J ends lost 2 bases and 0 bases respectively, with 17 bases between them. Germline CDR1 is MDHEN and CDR2 is SYDVKM. This CDR3 has 19 amino acids. The CDR3 is CASSLPKAGAGSYNSPLHF. In DNA, the CDR3 is TGTGCCAGCAGTTTACCAAAGGCGGGCGCGGGCTCCTATAATTCACCCCTCCACTTT.

This clonotype was counted many times. The V gene is TRBV12-3 or TRBV12-4, the J gene TRBJ1-3; 8 bases fit TRBD1. The ends lost 7 bases at V and 1 base at J; junction bases unmatched: 3. This CDR3 contains 14 residues. The CDR3 protein is CASNQGASGNTIYF. CDR3 bases: TGTGCCAGCAACCAGGGGGCATCTGGAAACACCATATATTTT.

In the case of this clonotype: This could be a read error, since a much larger clone is one nucleotide away. The rearrangement joins TRBV12-3 or TRBV12-4 to TRBJ1-1; D call uncertain. The CDR3 spans 13 residues. Trimming shortened V by 5 bases and J by 0 bases, and 7 bases separated the two germline ends. The DNA of the CDR3 is TGTGCCAGCAGTGGGGTGGTGAACACTGAAGCTTTCTTT. Translated: CASSGVVNTEAFF.

This clonotype occurred many times. The genes are TRBV30 and TRBJ1-1, with 7 bases aligning to TRBD1. The CDR3 totals 15 residues. From germline, CDR1 is GTSNPN and CDR2 SVGIG (reference sequence). V lost 1 base and J lost 1; bases outside the gene matches: 6. CDR3: CAWSAVDRRNTEAFF. CDR3 nucleotide sequence: TGTGCCTGGAGTGCTGTGGACAGGAGGAACACTGAAGCTTTCTTT.

The rearrangement joins TRBV4-1 to TRBJ2-5, with D uncertain. CDR3 length: 13 amino acids. Deletions cut 1 base from V and 2 bases from J, with 5 bases between. In germline, CDR1 is MGHRA, CDR2 YSYEKL. In DNA form, the CDR3 reads TGCGCCAGCAGCCAAGCACAACAAGAGACCCAGTACTTC. Translated, it gives CASSQAQQETQYF.

The V call is TRBV7-9, the J call TRBJ1-1; D is perhaps TRBD1 (5 bases). Trimming pared 7 bases from V and 5 bases from J, leaving 14 bases between. The CDR3 length is 13 residues. Germline V CDR1 and CDR2: SEHNR, FQNEAQ (reference sequence). Written as DNA, the CDR3 is TGTGCCAGCAACCCAGTGGGGGGAACTGAAGCTTTCTTT. It is translated as CASNPVGGTEAFF.

Ten or more counts support this clonotype. The rearrangement joins TRBV7-2 to TRBJ1-1; 9 bases map to TRBD1. This CDR3 has 16 residues. Losses at the gene ends were 1 base for V and 5 bases for J; bases not matched to a gene: 8. CDR1 SGHTA and CDR2 FQGNSA come from the germline V gene. Here the CDR3 DNA reads TGTGCCAGCAGCTTAGGGCACAGGGGGCGCCGGACTGAAGCTTTCTTT. Protein: CASSLGHRGRRTEAFF. Variable domain in full (rest from reference TRBV7-2 and TRBJ1-1): GAGVSQSPSNKVTEKGKDVELRCDPISGHTALYWYRQSLGQGLEFLIYFQGNSAPDKSGLPSDRFSAERTGGSVSTLTIQRTQQEDSAVYLCASSLGHRGRRTEAFFGQGTRLTVV.

In this sample, this clonotype turned up a few times. This rearrangement joins TRBV25-1 to TRBJ2-5; unclear D gene. The germline V and J ends were trimmed by 1 base and 5 bases, with 11 bases remaining between them. Germline CDR1 and CDR2: MGHDK and SYGVNS. The CDR3 has 14 residues. The CDR3 sequence: CASSEFQVGETQYF. Here the CDR3 DNA reads TGTGCCAGCAGTGAATTCCAGGTGGGCGAGACCCAGTACTTC.

The CDR3 nucleotides are TGCGCCAGCAGCTTGAGTGGGACAGGGTACACCGGGGAGCTGTTTTTT. Translating gives CASSLSGTGYTGELFF. The V gene is TRBV5-1, the J gene TRBJ2-2; 9 nucleotides match TRBD1. The CDR3 consists of 16 residues. V shed 1 base, J shed 3 bases, and the junction held 4 bases outside the gene matches. Germline CDR1 reads SGHRS; CDR2 reads YFSETQ.

This clonotype was detected many times. This chain joins TRBV18 and TRBJ2-5; D ambiguous. The germline V gene encodes CDR1 KGHSH and CDR2 LQKENI. This CDR3 is 13 amino acids long. V was shortened by 2 bases and J by 0 bases, with 4 bases between the two germline ends. CDR3 DNA: TGTGCCAGCTCACCAAACTACCAAGAGACCCAGTACTTC. Translated, it gives CASSPNYQETQYF.

At least ten counts were recorded for this clonotype. This rearrangement joins TRBV7-6 to TRBJ2-2; TRBD2 is a possible D gene (6 bases). Trimming pared 5 bases from V and 2 bases from J, leaving 18 bases between. The CDR3 has 17 amino acids. In germline, CDR1 is SGHVS, CDR2 FNYEAQ. The CDR3 spells CASSQYVGAGNTGELFF. The CDR3 coding sequence is TGTGCCAGCAGCCAGTACGTTGGCGCGGGAAACACCGGGGAGCTGTTTTTT.

The chain is built from TRBV24-1 and TRBJ2-2, with D possibly matching TRBD2 (6 bases). Trimming cost V 4 bases and J 5 bases, with 13 bases left between them. The CDR3 totals 15 residues. Germline CDR1 and CDR2: KGHDR and SFDVKD. The CDR3 reads CATSDLTAGTGELFF. For the CDR3, the DNA is TGTGCCACCAGTGACCTTACTGCGGGGACCGGGGAGCTGTTTTTT.

The sample holds many counts of this clonotype. CDR3 in DNA: TGTGCCAGCAGTCTCCTCCCGGGACAGGGTCACAATGAGCAGTTCTTC. Protein sequence: CASSLLPGQGHNEQFF. This chain joins TRBV28 and TRBJ2-1; 9 positions agree with TRBD1. The CDR3 has 16 amino acids. The germline V gene encodes CDR1 MDHEN and CDR2 SYDVKM. J was trimmed by 5 bases and V by 5 bases; bases with no gene match: 10.